A selection of T cell receptor beta chains follows, all from one sample in a study of shared clonotypes between healthy human individuals. Assay used: immunoSEQ multiplex PCR; TCRdb lists only in-frame clones, some missing. Of around 200,000 clones in the sample, 66% are singletons; the top ten hold roughly 10%. The sample consisted of memory CD4+ T cells sorted from blood. Receptors were obtained from a man aged 25 to 40 in good health. Each CDR3 is given with its conserved first and last residue.

TRBV27	TRBJ2-1	CASTLGRSGIRVGEQFF
TRBV2	TRBJ1-2	CASSARGNYGYTF
TRBV4-3	TRBJ1-3	CASSQERPGSSGNTIYF
TRBV4-1	TRBJ2-1	CASSHAWGVASDEQFF
TRBV18	TRBJ2-2	CASFQPQGDTGELFF
TRBV5-4	TRBJ1-2	CASSSNSRTASYGYTF
TRBV6-1	TRBJ2-5	CASRRAGIRETQYF
TRBV5-1	TRBJ2-7	CASRGSSYEQYF
TRBV5-1	TRBJ2-3	CASSLGQGALDTQYF
TRBV2	TRBJ2-3	CASSGLAGGPEQDTQYF
TRBV5-1	TRBJ2-1	CASSSQRTGLAYNEQFF
TRBV6-4	TRBJ2-1	CASSDSAGGYNEQFF
TRBV28	TRBJ1-4	CASSLFGTANEKLFF
TRBV18	TRBJ2-2	CASSPPGSANTGELFF
TRBV19	TRBJ2-3	CASSMQGGTDTQYF
TRBV10-1	TRBJ2-7	CASRPCNEQYF
TRBV13	TRBJ2-5	CASSTGGEGTQYF
TRBV2	TRBJ1-1	CASRDGYGLGMNTEAFF
TRBV11-2	TRBJ2-7	CASSLLAGALAGTNEQYF
TRBV28	TRBJ2-1	CASSRDSEGDEQFF
TRBV6-6	TRBJ1-5	CASSYSLGTRNQPQHF
TRBV5-4	TRBJ2-3	CASSLGRSTDTQYF
TRBV4-1	TRBJ2-5	CASSQPLEGARRGETQYF
TRBV11-3	TRBJ2-2	CASSLERTGELFF
TRBV7-8	TRBJ2-1	CASSLSQNNEQFF
TRBV4-3	TRBJ1-4	CASSQDSIGDEKLFF
TRBV5-4	TRBJ2-5	CASSLANSQETQYF
TRBV11-2	TRBJ2-7	CASSLRRTTSGGYEQYF
TRBV2	TRBJ2-7	CASSEVRDRGEF
TRBV11-3	TRBJ2-1	CASSLGGLVRGEQFF
TRBV7-6	TRBJ2-7	CASSPLAGASEQYF
TRBV6-6	TRBJ2-5	CASSSGRGLETQYF
TRBV11-2	TRBJ2-1	CASSADQFYNEQFF
TRBV5-1	TRBJ2-3	CASSSSSPTDTQYF
TRBV9	TRBJ2-3	CASSVQGVPLGTDTQYF
TRBV11-2	TRBJ2-7	CASRGASGVWYEQYF
TRBV6-1	TRBJ1-2	CASSATQGLLGYTF
TRBV6-1	TRBJ2-7	CASNRKREHEQYF
TRBV7-9	TRBJ1-4	CASSIQGATNEKLFF
TRBV6-5	TRBJ2-7	CASSYSVPNSYEQYF
TRBV6-5	TRBJ2-7	CASTDSYEQYF
TRBV10-2	TRBJ2-1	CASSGRTSVSYNEQFF
TRBV27	TRBJ2-2	CASSHQGAYTGELFF
TRBV7-8	TRBJ2-1	CASSMGHYNEQFF
TRBV6-1	TRBJ2-7	CASRSTGRHEQYF
TRBV28	TRBJ2-7	CASSLGGSPIYEQYF
TRBV5-8	TRBJ2-3	CASSPSGRSTDTQYF
TRBV5-1	TRBJ2-5	CASSLGLGETQYF